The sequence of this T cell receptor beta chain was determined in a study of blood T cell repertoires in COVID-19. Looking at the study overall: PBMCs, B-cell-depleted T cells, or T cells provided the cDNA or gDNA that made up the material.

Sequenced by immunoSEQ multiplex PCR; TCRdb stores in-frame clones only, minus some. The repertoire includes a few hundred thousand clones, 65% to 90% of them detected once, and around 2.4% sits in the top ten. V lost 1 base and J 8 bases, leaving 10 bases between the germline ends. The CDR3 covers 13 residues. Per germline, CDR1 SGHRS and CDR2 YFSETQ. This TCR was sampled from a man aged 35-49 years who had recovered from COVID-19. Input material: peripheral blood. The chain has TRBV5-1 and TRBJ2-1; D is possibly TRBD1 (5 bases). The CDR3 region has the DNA TGCGCCAGCAGCTTGACCGACAGCGATGAGCAGTTCTTC. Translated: CASSLTDSDEQFF.